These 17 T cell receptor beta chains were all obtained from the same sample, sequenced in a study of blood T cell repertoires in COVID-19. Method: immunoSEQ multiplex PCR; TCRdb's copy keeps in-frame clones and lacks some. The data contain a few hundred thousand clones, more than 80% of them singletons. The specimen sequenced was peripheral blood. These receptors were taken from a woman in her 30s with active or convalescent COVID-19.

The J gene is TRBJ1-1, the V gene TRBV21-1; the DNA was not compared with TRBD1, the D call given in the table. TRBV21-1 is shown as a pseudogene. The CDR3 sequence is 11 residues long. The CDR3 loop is CARDREIEAFF. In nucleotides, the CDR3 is TGTGCCAGAGACAGGGAGATTGAAGCTTTCTTT.

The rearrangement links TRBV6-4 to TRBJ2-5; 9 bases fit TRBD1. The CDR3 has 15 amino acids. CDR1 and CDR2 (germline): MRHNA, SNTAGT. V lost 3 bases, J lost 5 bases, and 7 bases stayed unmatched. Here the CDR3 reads CASSDGGQGGETQYF. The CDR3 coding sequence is TGTGCCAGCAGTGATGGGGGACAGGGTGGCGAGACCCAGTACTTC.

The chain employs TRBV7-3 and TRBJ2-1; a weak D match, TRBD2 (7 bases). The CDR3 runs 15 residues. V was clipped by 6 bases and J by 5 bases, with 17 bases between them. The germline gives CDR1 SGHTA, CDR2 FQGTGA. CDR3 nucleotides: TGTGCCAGCAGTCAACAAGGCGGGGGCAACAATGAGCAGTTCTTC. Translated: CASSQQGGGNNEQFF.

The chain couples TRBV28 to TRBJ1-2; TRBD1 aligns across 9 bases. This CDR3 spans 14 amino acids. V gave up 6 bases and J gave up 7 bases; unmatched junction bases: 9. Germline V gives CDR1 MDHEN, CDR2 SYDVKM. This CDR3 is CASSSGTGLGGYTF. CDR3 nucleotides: TGTGCCAGCAGCTCTGGGACAGGGCTCGGTGGCTACACCTTC.

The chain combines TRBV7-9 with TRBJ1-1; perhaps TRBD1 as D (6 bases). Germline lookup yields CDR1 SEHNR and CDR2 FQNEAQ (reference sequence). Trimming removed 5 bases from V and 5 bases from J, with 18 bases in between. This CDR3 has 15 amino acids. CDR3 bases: TGTGCCAGCAGCGGGACGGGGGGCGCATTAACTGAAGCTTTCTTT. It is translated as CASSGTGGALTEAFF. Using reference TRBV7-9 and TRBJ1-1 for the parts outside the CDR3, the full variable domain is DTGVSQNPRHKITKRGQNVTFRCDPISEHNRLYWYRQTLGQGPEFLTYFQNEAQLEKSRLLSDRFSAERPKGSFSTLEIQRTEQGDSAMYLCASSGTGGALTEAFFGQGTRLTVV.

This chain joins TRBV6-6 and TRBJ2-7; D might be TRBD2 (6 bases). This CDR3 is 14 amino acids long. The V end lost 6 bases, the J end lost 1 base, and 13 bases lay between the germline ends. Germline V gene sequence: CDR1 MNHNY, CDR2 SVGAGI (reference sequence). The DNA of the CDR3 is TGTGCCAGCAGCCGAGCAGGAGGGTCCTACGAGCAGTACTTC. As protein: CASSRAGGSYEQYF.

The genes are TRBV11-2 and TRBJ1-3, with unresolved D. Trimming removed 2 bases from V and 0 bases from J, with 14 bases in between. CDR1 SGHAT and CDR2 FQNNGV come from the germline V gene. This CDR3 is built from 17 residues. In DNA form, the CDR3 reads TGTGCCAGCAGCTTAAGCCGCCTGGGCCACTCTGGAAACACCATATATTTT. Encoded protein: CASSLSRLGHSGNTIYF.

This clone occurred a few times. CDR3 sequence (DNA): TGCGCCAGCAGCCAAGAGGCTGGGCTCTCTAACTATGGCTACACCTTC. Translating gives CASSQEAGLSNYGYTF. The rearrangement uses TRBV4-3 and TRBJ1-2; D unclear. Germline values: CDR1 LGHNA, CDR2 YSLEER. Between the trimmed V and J ends, which lost 0 bases and 0 bases, there was a span of 11 bases. This CDR3 has 16 residues.

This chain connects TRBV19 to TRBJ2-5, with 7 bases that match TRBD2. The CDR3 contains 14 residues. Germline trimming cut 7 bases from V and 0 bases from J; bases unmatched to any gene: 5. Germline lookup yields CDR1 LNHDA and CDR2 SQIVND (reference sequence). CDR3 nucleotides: TGTGCCAGTACCGTAGGGAGGGACCAAGAGACCCAGTACTTC. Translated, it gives CASTVGRDQETQYF.

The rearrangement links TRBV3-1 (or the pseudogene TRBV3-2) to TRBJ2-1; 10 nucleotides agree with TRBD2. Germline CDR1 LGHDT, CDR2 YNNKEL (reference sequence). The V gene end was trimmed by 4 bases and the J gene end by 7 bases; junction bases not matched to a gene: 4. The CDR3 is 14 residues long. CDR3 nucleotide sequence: TGTGCCAGCAGCCTCAGCGGGGGGGGAAATGAGCAGTTCTTC. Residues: CASSLSGGGNEQFF.

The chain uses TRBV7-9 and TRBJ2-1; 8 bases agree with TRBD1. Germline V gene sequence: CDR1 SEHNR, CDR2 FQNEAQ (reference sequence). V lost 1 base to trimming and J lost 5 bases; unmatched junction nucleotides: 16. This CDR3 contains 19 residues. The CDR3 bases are TGTGCCAGCAGCTTAGAACCCCAAATAGGACAGGGTGCTAACAATGAGCAGTTCTTC. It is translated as CASSLEPQIGQGANNEQFF. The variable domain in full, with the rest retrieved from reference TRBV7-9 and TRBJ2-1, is DTGVSQNPRHKITKRGQNVTFRCDPISEHNRLYWYRQTLGQGPEFLTYFQNEAQLEKSRLLSDRFSAERPKGSFSTLEIQRTEQGDSAMYLCASSLEPQIGQGANNEQFFGPGTRLTVL.

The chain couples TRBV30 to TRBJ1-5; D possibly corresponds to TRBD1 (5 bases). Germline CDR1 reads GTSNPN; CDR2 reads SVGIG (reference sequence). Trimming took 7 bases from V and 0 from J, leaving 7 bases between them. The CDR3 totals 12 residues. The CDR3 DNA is TGTGCCTTTGACAGTAGCAATCAGCCCCAGCATTTT. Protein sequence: CAFDSSNQPQHF.

The CDR3 DNA follows: TGCGCCAGCAGCCAAGATAGGGGACAGGTCTACGAGCAGTACTTC. Translating gives CASSQDRGQVYEQYF. The rearrangement links TRBV4-3 to TRBJ2-7; TRBD1 matches at 8 bases. The CDR3 is 15 residues long. Losses at the gene ends were 0 bases for V and 3 bases for J; bases not matched to a gene: 4. Germline loops: CDR1 LGHNA, CDR2 YSLEER.

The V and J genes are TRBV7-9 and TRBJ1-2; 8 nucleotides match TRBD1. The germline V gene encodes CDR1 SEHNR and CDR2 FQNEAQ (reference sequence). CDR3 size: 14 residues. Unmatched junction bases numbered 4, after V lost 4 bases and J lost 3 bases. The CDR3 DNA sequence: TGTGCCAGCAGCTCCGACAGGGGCGACTATGGCTACACCTTC. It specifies CASSSDRGDYGYTF.

CDR3: CASSQASIGREFSTDTQYF. The CDR3 DNA sequence: TGTGCCAGCAGCCAAGCTTCGATTGGGAGGGAGTTTAGCACAGATACGCAGTATTTT. The J gene is TRBJ2-3, the V gene TRBV3-1 (or the pseudogene TRBV3-2); 7 nucleotides match TRBD2. In germline, CDR1 is LGHDT, CDR2 YNNKEL (reference sequence). This CDR3 has 19 residues. Trimming at V came to 1 base and at J to 0 bases, leaving 13 bases not matched to a gene.

In DNA form, the CDR3 reads TGTGCCAGCAGCAAGGGGGAGGGGCAGAGTTCTGGAAACACCATATATTTT. Its translation: CASSKGEGQSSGNTIYF. The genes are TRBV21-1 and TRBJ1-3. TRBV21-1 is labeled a pseudogene. The CDR3 has 17 amino acids.

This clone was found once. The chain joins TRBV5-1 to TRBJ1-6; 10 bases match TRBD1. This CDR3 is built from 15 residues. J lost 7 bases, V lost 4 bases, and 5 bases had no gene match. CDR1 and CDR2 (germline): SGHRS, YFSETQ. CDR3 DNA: TGCGCCAGCAGCAGGGACAGGGGTTCAAATTCACCCCTCCACTTT. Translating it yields CASSRDRGSNSPLHF.